Following are 19 T cell receptor beta chains from one sample sequenced in a study of OX40 agonist ivuxolimab in advanced cancers. The assay was immunoSEQ multiplex PCR, and TCRdb's table has in-frame clones only and misses some. The sample yields around 45,000 clones, approximately 91% seen once. The sample was CD4+ or CD8+ T cells sorted from blood, taken in a trial of the OX40 agonist ivuxolimab. The receptors were sampled from an adult with an advanced solid tumor such as melanoma, head and neck, liver or kidney cancer.

The chain links TRBV10-2 to TRBJ2-2, with D possibly matching TRBD1 (5 bases). Germline values: CDR1 WSHSY, CDR2 SAAADI. V lost 5 bases and J 0 bases, leaving 16 bases between the germline ends. CDR3 length: 17 residues. Here the CDR3 reads CASSTTWGRTNTGELFF. The CDR3, as DNA: TGCGCCAGCAGTACGACTTGGGGCAGGACGAACACCGGGGAGCTGTTTTTT.

The chain links TRBV7-2 to TRBJ1-2; weak D call: TRBD1 (5 bases). CDR3 length: 14 residues. The V end lost 1 base, the J end lost 3 bases, and 9 bases lay between the germline ends. Germline V lookup: CDR1 SGHTA, CDR2 FQGNSA. This CDR3 is CASSLGGTDYGYTF. CDR3 DNA sequence: TGTGCCAGCAGCTTAGGGGGGACCGACTATGGCTACACCTTC.

This sequence joins TRBV30 and TRBJ2-7; D is undetermined. From germline, CDR1 is GTSNPN and CDR2 SVGIG (reference sequence). This CDR3 spans 12 amino acids. The ends were cut back, 0 bases at V and 5 bases at J, with 8 bases in the middle. The DNA of the CDR3 is TGTGCCTGGAGTGTACCTACTGACGAGCAGTACTTC. The encoded protein is CAWSVPTDEQYF.

The rearrangement joins TRBV4-1 to TRBJ2-7; possibly TRBD1 or TRBD2 for D (5 bases each). The CDR3 runs to 15 residues. Per the germline V gene, CDR1 is MGHRA and CDR2 is YSYEKL. Trimming took off 4 bases at V and 0 bases at J, with 13 bases between the two ends. The CDR3 loop is CASSRAPGSSYEQYF. The CDR3, as DNA: TGCGCCAGCAGCCGTGCGCCAGGGAGCTCCTACGAGCAGTACTTC.

The V call is TRBV5-8, the J call TRBJ1-1; D remains unclear. The CDR3 is made up of 15 amino acids. Germline assignment: CDR1 SGHTS and CDR2 YDEGEE. V was shortened by 4 bases and J by 3 bases, with 16 bases between the two germline ends. The CDR3 DNA follows: TGTGCCAGCAGCACGGACGGCGGGTGGGACACTGAAGCTTTCTTT. Translating gives CASSTDGGWDTEAFF.

The V call is TRBV19, the J call TRBJ2-4; no definite D call. Trimming removed 5 bases from V and 13 bases from J, with 18 bases in between. The CDR3 runs to 13 residues. Germline CDR1 is LNHDA and CDR2 is SQIVND (reference sequence). CDR3 sequence reads: CASSPSPGPPQYF. In nucleotides, the CDR3 is TGTGCCAGTAGTCCCTCCCCTGGACCTCCCCAGTACTTC.

This clone has just a few counts. The CDR3, as DNA: TGTGCCAGCAGCTTGTTGACAGGGGTCTACGAGCAGTACTTC. Its translation is CASSLLTGVYEQYF. The chain combines TRBV11-2 with TRBJ2-7, with TRBD1 matching over 8 bases. Losses at the gene ends were 3 bases for V and 3 bases for J; bases not matched to a gene: 4. Germline CDR1 is SGHAT and CDR2 is FQNNGV. The CDR3 runs to 14 residues.

The CDR3 sequence: CASSPNRGPGVYEQYF. The DNA of the CDR3 is TGTGCCAGCTCACCAAACAGGGGCCCCGGAGTCTACGAGCAGTACTTC. The chain joins TRBV18 to TRBJ2-7; TRBD1 matches at 7 bases. Germline V gives CDR1 KGHSH, CDR2 LQKENI. V lost 2 bases to trimming and J lost 3 bases; unmatched junction nucleotides: 10. This CDR3 is built from 16 residues.

V usage is TRBV27 and J usage is TRBJ1-1, with a tentative D call TRBD1 (5 bases). Germline V gives CDR1 MNHEY, CDR2 SMNVEV (reference sequence). The CDR3 loop spans 13 amino acids. V was clipped by 3 bases and J by 14 bases, with 19 bases between them. The CDR3 DNA reads as TGTGCCAGCAGTTTGTCCCTCTACGGCGGGGCGTTCTTT. It encodes CASSLSLYGGAFF.

V gene TRBV27 combines with J gene TRBJ1-6, with 9 bases matching TRBD1. This CDR3 is built from 15 residues. Trimming took 5 bases from V and 10 from J; bases not matched to a gene: 9. Germline values: CDR1 MNHEY, CDR2 SMNVEV (reference sequence). The CDR3 here is CASSPGTGSYSPLHF. The CDR3 bases are TGTGCCAGCAGTCCCGGGACAGGGTCTTACTCACCCCTCCACTTT.

This clone has a handful of counts. This sequence joins TRBV5-1 and TRBJ1-2; TRBD1 might be the D (6 bases). The V gene's germline CDR1 is SGHRS and CDR2 YFSETQ. Trimming cost V 4 bases and J 0 bases, with 13 bases left between them. The CDR3 is 15 amino acids. The CDR3 nucleotides are TGCGCCAGCAGCCAAACCGGGGGCGCTAACTATGGCTACACCTTC. Its translation is CASSQTGGANYGYTF.

This clone was observed once. CDR3 coding DNA: TGTGCCAGCAGCTTAGCACTCGGGACAGAATCCCTCGGCTACACCTTC. Translating gives CASSLALGTESLGYTF. This chain uses TRBV7-9 with TRBJ1-2, with 7 bases aligning to TRBD1. Per the germline V gene, CDR1 is SEHNR and CDR2 is FQNEAQ (reference sequence). The CDR3 runs 16 residues. Losses at the gene ends were 0 bases for V and 8 bases for J; bases not matched to a gene: 12.

The V gene is TRBV6-1, the J gene TRBJ2-7; no clear D gene. Germline V gene data show CDR1 as MNHNS and CDR2 as SASEGT. This CDR3 is built from 12 residues. V was pared by 10 bases and J by 0 bases, with 10 bases between. The chain's CDR3 is CATIKNSYEQYF. The DNA for the CDR3 is TGTGCCACCATAAAGAACTCCTACGAGCAGTACTTC.

This chain joins TRBV6-1 and TRBJ1-2, with D possibly TRBD1 on 5 matching bases. CDR1 MNHNS and CDR2 SASEGT come from the germline V gene. This CDR3 comprises 11 residues. V dropped 8 bases and J dropped 7 bases, with 11 bases sitting between them. CDR3 DNA sequence: TGTGCCAGCTCTCCCGGGGCTGGCTACACCTTC. It codes for CASSPGAGYTF.

The rearrangement joins TRBV9 to TRBJ1-6; no clear D gene. The CDR3 spans 12 residues. Per germline, CDR1 SGDLS and CDR2 YYNGEE. V was cut by 0 bases and J by 12 bases, with 7 bases left in between. The CDR3 here is CASSVAQGPLHF. The CDR3 DNA follows: TGTGCCAGCAGCGTAGCTCAAGGACCCCTCCACTTT. Supplemented by reference TRBV9 and TRBJ1-6, the full variable domain reads DSGVTQTPKHLITATGQRVTLRCSPRSGDLSVYWYQQSLDQGLQFLIQYYNGEERAKGNILERFSAQQFPDLHSELNLSSLELGDSALYFCASSVAQGPLHFGNGTRLTVT.

V usage is TRBV10-1 and J usage is TRBJ1-5, with 7 bases aligning to TRBD1. The germline V gene has CDR1 WNHNN and CDR2 SYGVQD (reference sequence). With 9 bases clipped from V and 5 bases from J, the junction kept 10 bases outside the gene matches. The CDR3 extends over 14 amino acids. Here the CDR3 reads CARMGQGGDQPQHF. The CDR3 bases are TGCGCCAGAATGGGGCAGGGGGGGGATCAGCCCCAGCATTTT.

Concerning this clone: The germline gene is not matched at one end of the junction; a read error may be the cause. This CDR3 is CASSLDNQPQHF. CDR3 in DNA: TGTGCCAGCAGTTTGGACAATCAGCCCCAGCATTTT. The V call is TRBV5-4, the J call TRBJ1-5; D gene unclear. CDR1 is SGHNT and CDR2 is YYREEE in the germline V gene (reference sequence). The CDR3 extends over 12 amino acids.

This clone showed up just once. The chain carries TRBV7-9 and TRBJ2-3; D not resolved. V gave up 5 bases and J gave up 5 bases, with 17 bases separating them. Germline V lookup: CDR1 SEHNR, CDR2 FQNEAQ (reference sequence). CDR3 length equals 15 residues. The DNA for the CDR3 is TGTGCCAGCAGCCTAAGGACCCCCGGCAGAGATACGCAGTATTTT. Its translation: CASSLRTPGRDTQYF.

This clone was seen only once. DNA of the CDR3: TGTGCCAGCTCAGAACCCGGTGGGGATACGCAGTATTTT. This encodes CASSEPGGDTQYF. This chain joins TRBV18 and TRBJ2-3; no definite D call. The V gene lost 5 bases and the J gene lost 6 bases, with 12 bases spanning the gap. The CDR3 spans 13 residues. Germline assignment: CDR1 KGHSH and CDR2 LQKENI.